These T cell receptor beta chains were read from a single sample in a study of cytomegalovirus exposure and HLA in healthy donors. Sequenced by immunoSEQ multiplex PCR; TCRdb stores in-frame clones only, minus some. The sample has 100,000 to 150,000 clones; about 90% are singletons. Input material: PBMCs. The receptors were gathered from a woman younger than 30 in good health and CMV-seronegative. CDR3s include the opening cysteine and the closing phenylalanine or tryptophan. A D gene is named only where the DNA matches it firmly. Expanded clones get a size class; other rows say once, few or many, or leave the size out.

size	D	V	J	DNA	CDR3
-	TRBD1	TRBV19	TRBJ2-2	TGTGCCAGTAGTATGCCGGGACAGGGTAACACCGGGGAGCTGTTTTTT	CASSMPGQGNTGELFF
-	-	TRBV14	TRBJ1-2	TGTGCCAGCAGCCTCTGGAGCCGAGGTTCGCACTATGGCTACACCTTC	CASSLWSRGSHYGYTF
once	-	TRBV28	TRBJ1-5	TGTGCCAGCAGATCCGTCTCCCGAGGGCAGCCCCAGCATTTT	CASRSVSRGQPQHF
-	TRBD2	TRBV7-9	TRBJ2-3	TGTGCCAGCAGCCCCATGGCGGGGGGTGTCACAGATACGCAGTATTTT	CASSPMAGGVTDTQYF
-	-	TRBV28	TRBJ2-1	TGTGCCAGCACCGCGACTAGCTACAATGAGCAGTTCTTC	CASTATSYNEQFF
-	-	TRBV18	TRBJ1-2	TGTGCCAGCTCACCAAAGGCGGAGATAGACTATGGCTACACCTTC	CASSPKAEIDYGYTF
-	TRBD2	TRBV13	TRBJ2-5	TGTGCCAGCAGCTCCTCTCGACTAGCGGGAGTCCGGGAGACCCAGTACTTC	CASSSSRLAGVRETQYF
-	TRBD2	TRBV27	TRBJ2-1	TGTGCCAGCAGTTTAGGTGCCCCGGGACTAGCGGGGCTTGATGAGCAGTTCTTC	CASSLGAPGLAGLDEQFF
once	TRBD2	TRBV7-9	TRBJ2-7	TGTGCCAGCAGCCCCAACCCGGGGACTAGCGGGAGGGCCGGCGAGCAGTACTTC	CASSPNPGTSGRAGEQYF
once	-	TRBV18	TRBJ1-5	TGTGCCAGCTCAAGTCAGGTTAGCAATCAGCCCCAGCATTTT	CASSSQVSNQPQHF
-	TRBD1	TRBV10-2	TRBJ1-2	TGCGCCAGCAGCGAGACGGACAGGGGCTCCCGACCCTATGGCTACACCTTC	CASSETDRGSRPYGYTF
-	-	TRBV19	TRBJ2-5	TGTGCCAGTAGTATCGACCGAGGGGGAGAGACCCAGTACTTC	CASSIDRGGETQYF
many	TRBD1	TRBV7-2	TRBJ1-2	TGTGCCAGCAGCACCGGGACAGGGCTAGGCTACACCTTC	CASSTGTGLGYTF
-	-	TRBV2	TRBJ2-7	TGTGCCAGCAGTGTGAACTCACCGTTATTTACGGAGCAGTACTTC	CASSVNSPLFTEQYF
-	-	TRBV9	TRBJ2-7	TGTGCCAGCAGGCCCGCGGACTCCTACGAGCAGTACTTC	CASRPADSYEQYF
-	TRBD2	TRBV7-9	TRBJ2-1	TGTGCCAGCAGCTTAGGTACCAGCGGGACCGCGCGTGAGCAGTTCTTC	CASSLGTSGTAREQFF
once	-	TRBV7-2	TRBJ2-3	TGTGCCAGCAGCTCAGGACTACAGCCCCTCACAGATACGCAGTATTTT	CASSSGLQPLTDTQYF
-	-	TRBV30	TRBJ2-4	TGTGCCTGGAGTTTGGGGGCTTTAGCCAAAAACATTCAGTACTTC	CAWSLGALAKNIQYF
-	TRBD1	TRBV27	TRBJ2-1	TGTGCCAGCAACATGGGGACAGAGGCCAATGAGCAGTTCTTC	CASNMGTEANEQFF
-	TRBD1	TRBV5-1	TRBJ1-5	TGCGCCAGCAGCCCGCAAGGGACAGATAGCAATCAGCCCCAGCATTTT	CASSPQGTDSNQPQHF
-	TRBD1	TRBV19	TRBJ2-2	TGTGCCAGTAGTAAAGGTTTTCGGACAGGGTTCACCGGGGAGCTGTTTTTT	CASSKGFRTGFTGELFF
-	-	TRBV27	TRBJ1-6	TGTGCCAGCAGTCCCCTCTGGGGAGACTGGCCCCTCCACTTT	CASSPLWGDWPLHF
-	TRBD2	TRBV11-3	TRBJ2-5	TGTGCCAGCAGCCCCCCGGCGGGAGGCCTCCAAGAGACCCAGTACTTC	CASSPPAGGLQETQYF
-	TRBD1	TRBV28	TRBJ2-7	TGTGCCAGCAGTCCGGACAGGGTTCTATACGAGCAGTACTTC	CASSPDRVLYEQYF
once	TRBD2	TRBV19	TRBJ2-2	TGTGCCAGTAGTATAGGGCTAGCGGGAGGGCTACAGGCCACCGGGGAGCTGTTTTTT	CASSIGLAGGLQATGELFF
-	-	TRBV5-1	TRBJ1-1	TGCGCCAGCAGCGAGACAGAGAACACTGAAGCTTTCTTT	CASSETENTEAFF
once	TRBD2	TRBV5-1	TRBJ2-3	TGCGCCAGCAGCTCAGGCCTGGGAGGGGCAGATACGCAGTATTTT	CASSSGLGGADTQYF
once	-	TRBV30	TRBJ2-2	TGTGCCTGGAGTACTTTCACCGCCGGGGAGCTGTTTTTT	CAWSTFTAGELFF
-	-	TRBV25-1	TRBJ1-1	TGTGCCAGCAGTGAACTCAGGGATTACGCTGAAGCTTTCTTT	CASSELRDYAEAFF
-	TRBD2	TRBV5-1	TRBJ2-1	TGCGCCAGCAGCTTGGTGGCTAGCGGGAGCGGTGGCAATGAGCAGTTCTTC	CASSLVASGSGGNEQFF
-	TRBD2	TRBV9	TRBJ2-1	TGTGCCAGCAGCGTAGGCCTAGCGGGAGGCAATGAGCAGTTCTTC	CASSVGLAGGNEQFF
-	-	TRBV27	TRBJ1-1	TGTGCCAGCAGTTTTGCCGACGGGGGTGGAGGTGAAGCTTTCTTT	CASSFADGGGGEAFF
once	TRBD1	TRBV5-1	TRBJ2-2	TGCGCCAGCAGCCCCGGGACAGGGGGTGCCGGGGAGCTGTTTTTT	CASSPGTGGAGELFF